Below are 2 T cell receptor beta chains sequenced from a single sample in a study of blood T cell repertoires in COVID-19. The data were produced by immunoSEQ multiplex PCR, yet TCRdb's version contains in-frame clones alone and is incomplete. Of more than 300,000 clones listed, around 91% were seen once; the top ten hold roughly 3%. The sample consisted of peripheral blood. These receptors were collected from a woman under 30 who had recovered from COVID-19.

V usage is TRBV7-2 and J usage is TRBJ1-1, with D possibly matching TRBD1 (5 bases). The CDR3 is 11 residues long. The V end was cut by 7 bases, the J end by 8 bases, with 11 bases between. The germline CDR1 and CDR2 sequences are SGHTA and FQGNSA. The CDR3 sequence is CASTRDSEAFF. The CDR3 DNA is TGTGCCAGCACCAGAGACAGCGAAGCTTTCTTT.

This chain joins TRBV19 and TRBJ1-3; weak D call: TRBD1 (6 bases). Germline V gives CDR1 LNHDA, CDR2 SQIVND (reference sequence). V lost 2 bases, J lost 0 bases, and 11 bases lay in between. This CDR3 is 16 amino acids long. The CDR3 sequence is CASSISGVHSGNTIYF. The CDR3 DNA follows: TGTGCCAGTAGTATATCAGGGGTCCACTCTGGAAACACCATATATTTT.